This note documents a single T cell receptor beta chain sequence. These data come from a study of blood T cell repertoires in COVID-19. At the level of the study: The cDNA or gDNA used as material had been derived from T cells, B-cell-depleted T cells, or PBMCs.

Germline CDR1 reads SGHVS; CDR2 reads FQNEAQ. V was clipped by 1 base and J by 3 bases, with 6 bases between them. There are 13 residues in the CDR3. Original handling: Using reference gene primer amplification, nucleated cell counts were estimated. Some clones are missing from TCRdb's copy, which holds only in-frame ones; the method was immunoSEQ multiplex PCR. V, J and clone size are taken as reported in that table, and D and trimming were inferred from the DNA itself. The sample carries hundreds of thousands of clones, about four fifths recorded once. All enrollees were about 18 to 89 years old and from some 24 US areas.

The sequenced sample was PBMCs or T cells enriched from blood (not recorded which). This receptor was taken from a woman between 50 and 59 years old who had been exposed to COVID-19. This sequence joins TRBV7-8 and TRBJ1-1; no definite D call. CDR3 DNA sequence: TGTGCCAGCAGCTTAGAAGAGGACACTGAAGCTTTCTTT. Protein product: CASSLEEDTEAFF.